This T cell receptor beta chain was captured by sequencing in a study of T cell responses to AZD1222 COVID-19 vaccine. On this clone itself: Its antigen is still unknown.

Sequencing used immunoSEQ multiplex PCR; TCRdb keeps in-frame clones, though not all of them. The sample shows 100,000 to 150,000 clones, 90% of them seen only once. The CDR3 is made up of 15 amino acids. Deletions cut 5 bases from V and 10 bases from J, with 18 bases between. Germline CDR1 reads MNHEY; CDR2 reads SMNVEV (reference sequence). Broader study findings: Vaccine-associated CD4 TCRs ranged over spike, dominating at 160-218 and 743-854.

This specimen was peripheral blood, taken on day 0 of AZD1222 vaccination. The chain recombines TRBV27 with TRBJ1-6; weak D call: TRBD1 (6 bases). This TCR came from an adult in good health. The CDR3 spells CASSHIWGGGSPLHF. DNA for the CDR3: TGTGCCAGCAGTCACATCTGGGGGGGCGGCTCACCCCTCCACTTT.